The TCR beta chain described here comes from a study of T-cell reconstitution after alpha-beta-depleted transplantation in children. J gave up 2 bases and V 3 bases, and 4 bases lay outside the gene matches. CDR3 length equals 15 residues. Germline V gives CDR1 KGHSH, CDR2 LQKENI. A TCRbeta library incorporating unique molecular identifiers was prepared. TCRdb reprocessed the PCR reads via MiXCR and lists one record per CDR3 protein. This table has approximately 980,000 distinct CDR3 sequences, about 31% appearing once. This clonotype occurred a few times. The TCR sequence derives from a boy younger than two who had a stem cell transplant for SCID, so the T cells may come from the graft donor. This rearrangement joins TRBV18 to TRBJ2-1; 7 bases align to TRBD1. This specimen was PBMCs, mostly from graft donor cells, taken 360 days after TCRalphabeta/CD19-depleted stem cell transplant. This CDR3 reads CASSPDRVTYNEQFF. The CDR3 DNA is TGTGCCAGCTCACCTGACAGGGTGACCTACAATGAGCAGTTCTTC.